A selection of T cell receptor beta chains follows, all from one sample in a study of T cells in Graves' hyperthyroidism and ophthalmopathy. MiXCR was run by TCRdb on the multiplex PCR reads, yielding one entry per CDR3 protein. The top ten clones hold under 7.5% of a sample with about 590,000 distinct CDR3 sequences, around a sixth of them seen once. Sequenced input: blood. The receptors stem from a woman aged 25-40 years with Graves' hyperthyroidism. Each CDR3 is given with its conserved first and last residue. The D gene is left open where the match is weak. Some rows have no size entry. The others give once, few or many, or a class for an expanded clone.

CDR3	DNA	J	size	D	V
CASSLETSSYNEQFF	TGTGCCAGCAGCTTAGAGACAAGCTCCTACAATGAGCAGTTCTTC	TRBJ2-1	few	.	TRBV7-6
CASRSRGRDEQFF	TGTGCCAGCAGAAGCAGGGGGCGAGATGAGCAGTTCTTC	TRBJ2-1	many	TRBD1	TRBV2
CASSLMGVSPWEQYF	TGTGCCAGCAGTTTAATGGGTGTAAGCCCTTGGGAGCAGTACTTC	TRBJ2-7	few	.	TRBV28
CASSWGGLLDGYF	TGTGCCAGCAGCTGGGGGGGACTGCTCGACGGGTACTTC	TRBJ2-5	.	TRBD2	TRBV12-3/TRBV12-4
CASSLGLNRGLDEQYF	TGTGCCAGCAGCCTTGGTTTGAACAGGGGGCTTGACGAGCAGTACTTC	TRBJ2-7	many	TRBD1	TRBV11-2
CASSQDAREPYEQYF	TGCGCCAGCAGCCAAGATGCGCGGGAACCCTACGAGCAGTACTTC	TRBJ2-7	once	.	TRBV5-1
CASSVGASGSLGEQYF	TGTGCCAGCAGCGTAGGGGCTAGCGGGAGTCTTGGCGAGCAGTACTTC	TRBJ2-7	few	TRBD2	TRBV9
CASSLYGTGNGGETQYF	TGTGCCAGTAGTCTGTATGGGACAGGGAACGGAGGAGAGACCCAGTACTTC	TRBJ2-5	.	TRBD1	TRBV19
CASSRGLLTQYF	TGTGCCAGCAGCCGGGGCCTCCTTACGCAGTATTTT	TRBJ2-3	.	.	TRBV7-6
CASSLGFAGGPADTQYF	TGCGCCAGCAGCTTGGGGTTCGCGGGAGGGCCGGCAGATACGCAGTATTTT	TRBJ2-3	.	TRBD2	TRBV5-1
CAISGILTGPSTNYGYTF	TGTGCCATCAGTGGGATCCTAACGGGACCTTCCACTAACTATGGCTACACCTTC	TRBJ1-2	.	.	TRBV10-3
CASSPDNRVLHYGYTF	TGTGCCAGCAGCCCCGACAATCGCGTCCTACACTATGGCTACACCTTC	TRBJ1-2	few	.	TRBV7-9
CASSSPGQGPFLDDQPQHF	TGTGCCAGCAGCTCTCCCGGACAGGGTCCGTTCCTTGACGATCAGCCCCAGCATTTT	TRBJ1-5	.	TRBD1	TRBV7-3
CASSRQQGANEQFF	TGTGCCAGCTCACGACAACAGGGCGCCAATGAGCAGTTCTTC	TRBJ2-1	many	.	TRBV18
CASKNGATSSYNEQFF	TGCGCCAGCAAAAACGGGGCAACTAGCTCCTACAATGAGCAGTTCTTC	TRBJ2-1	many	.	TRBV5-1
CASSFHGQTYREKLFF	TGCGCCAGCAGCTTCCACGGGCAAACTTACCGGGAAAAACTGTTTTTT	TRBJ1-4	few	.	TRBV5-1
CSAGGGTDTQYF	TGCAGTGCTGGTGGGGGCACAGATACGCAGTATTTT	TRBJ2-3	many	.	TRBV20-1
CASIKQVNTEAFF	TGTGCCAGCATTAAACAGGTGAACACTGAAGCTTTCTTT	TRBJ1-1	many	.	TRBV6-1
CASSSQLVWGRSEKLFF	TGTGCCAGCAGTTCCCAATTGGTGTGGGGCCGTAGTGAAAAACTGTTTTTT	TRBJ1-4	few	.	TRBV27
CSARDQREATDTQYF	TGCAGTGCTAGAGACCAGCGGGAGGCAACAGATACGCAGTATTTT	TRBJ2-3	.	TRBD2	TRBV20-1
CAWSADGTLKNIQYF	TGTGCCTGGAGTGCGGACGGGACGCTGAAAAACATTCAGTACTTC	TRBJ2-4	many	.	TRBV30
CASSQRTSGYYEQYF	TGCGCCAGCAGCCAACGGACTAGCGGCTACTACGAGCAGTACTTC	TRBJ2-7	.	TRBD2	TRBV4-1
CASSLNRVYGYTF	TGCGCCAGCAGCTTGAACAGGGTCTATGGCTACACCTTC	TRBJ1-2	few	.	TRBV5-1
CASSETSGGGRKLFF	TGCGCCAGCAGCGAAACTAGCGGGGGGGGCCGGAAGCTGTTTTTT	TRBJ2-2	.	TRBD2	TRBV5-1
CASSGVAGGREQYF	TGTGCCAGCAGTGGGGTAGCGGGAGGGCGTGAGCAGTACTTC	TRBJ2-7	few	TRBD2	TRBV6-1
CATIEHPGQLGYTF	TGTGCCACCATTGAACACCCGGGACAATTGGGCTACACCTTC	TRBJ1-2	many	.	TRBV12-3/TRBV12-4
CASSFSLDYEKLFF	TGTGCCAGCAGCTTCTCATTGGACTATGAAAAACTGTTTTTT	TRBJ1-4	few	.	TRBV5-8
CASSPGTFQNRGYTF	TGTGCCAGCAGTCCAGGGACATTTCAAAATCGTGGCTACACCTTC	TRBJ1-2	many	.	TRBV12-3/TRBV12-4
CASSQGQTGELFF	TGTGCCAGCAGCCAAGGGCAAACCGGGGAGCTGTTTTTT	TRBJ2-2	few	.	TRBV3-1
CAWSVTGRNTEAFF	TGTGCCTGGAGTGTAACCGGGAGGAACACTGAAGCTTTCTTT	TRBJ1-1	many	.	TRBV30
CSARVGAGVVKTQYF	TGCAGTGCTAGAGTGGGGGCGGGAGTGGTAAAGACCCAGTACTTC	TRBJ2-5	many	.	TRBV20-1
CACGDSWGLYEQSF	TGTGCCTGCGGGGACTCTTGGGGTTTGTATGAGCAGTCCTTC	TRBJ2-1	.	.	TRBV6-1
CASSPRGIGQPQHF	TGTGCCAGCAGTCCCCGGGGGATAGGTCAGCCCCAGCATTTT	TRBJ1-5	.	.	TRBV27
CASYGGSTDTQYF	TGTGCCAGCTATGGGGGGAGTACAGATACGCAGTATTTT	TRBJ2-3	few	.	TRBV27
CATSDKYIQYF	TGTGCCACCAGTGATAAGTACATTCAGTACTTC	TRBJ2-4	.	.	TRBV24-1
CSASPSGYHNEQFF	TGCAGTGCTAGTCCTAGCGGATACCACAATGAGCAGTTCTTC	TRBJ2-1	few	TRBD2	TRBV20-1
CASRPQTGYWEQYF	TGTGCCAGCAGACCCCAGACAGGGTATTGGGAGCAGTACTTC	TRBJ2-7	many	TRBD1	TRBV6-1
CSARDLGQGTEAFF	TGCAGTGCTAGAGATCTTGGACAGGGCACTGAAGCTTTCTTT	TRBJ1-1	.	TRBD1	TRBV20-1